Here is one TCR beta chain with its context. The clone's antigen remains unknown. The input lacks base qualities; no much larger clone sits a single base away. These data come from a study of blood T cells in healthy people across ages (dated by TCRdb to the mid-2010s). Study-wide context: In model experiments, template switching captured roughly one uniquely barcoded TCR beta cDNA molecule for every two T cells. To track age-related changes in TCR beta repertoire diversity, the study relied on deep sequencing normalized with unique cDNA molecular identifiers. Donors were grouped into four age groups: young (average approximately 16 years), middle-aged (under 40), aged (around 60) and long-lived (over 80). Donors of different ages were randomly distributed across sequencing lanes to avoid experimental bias. For two donors (one aged 18 to 30 and one aged 80 or older), the study analyzed two additional independent replicas of 1 million unique cDNA reads from the same blood draw.

Library generation was performed with 5' RACE. Sequenced using an Illumina HiSeq 2500. A second PCR of roughly 7 to 11 cycles was run with a J-beta primer mix and a sample-barcoded 5' primer. Each TCR beta cDNA molecule received a unique molecular identifier from a template-switch 5' adaptor carrying 12 random nucleotides. Each sample yielded at least 3 million CDR3-containing paired-end reads. First-strand cDNA synthesis was performed from all RNA using the Mint cDNA synthesis kit, with priming by a TRBC-specific oligonucleotide. All cDNA was treated with uracil-DNA glycosylase and then went through a first 18-cycle PCR with the universal primers M1SS and BC2_uni_R. As for how the authors treated the data: For normalization, 1 million high-quality reads were randomly selected from each sample, with every read carrying a distinct molecular identifier. Instead of being binned into consensus sequences, reads with shared molecular identifiers were discarded. MiTCR, set to a Q25 quality threshold and the strictest error-elimination algorithm, was used for CDR3 identification, clonotype clustering and error correction. Lower-bound total TCR beta diversity was estimated with a nonparametric unseen species model using Euler transformation. TCRdb took the public reads, trimmed them with fastp at Q25, ran MiXCR for clone calling and kept in-frame beta chains. Merged by CDR3 protein, the rows form single entries marked with the most common genes and DNA. These V and J calls rely on TCRdb rather than the paper's analysis. The sample data list about 830,000 distinct CDR3 sequences, and approximately 67% of these were observed just once. Roughly a quarter of the sample is in the top ten clones.

CDR1 and CDR2, per the germline V gene, are MNHEY and SVGEGT. The cysteine opens and the phenylalanine closes a CDR3 of 16 amino acids. The DNA shown is the 48-base CDR3, in frame from base 1. V and J are truncated by 8 bases and 1 base respectively, leaving an intervening sequence of 21 bases. Overall study results and their limits: The long-lived group showed more naive CD4+ T cells, fewer expanded clones and increased TCR diversity than the aged group, suggesting age selection. Because donor CMV infection status was unknown, age-related changes in expanded clonotypes were potentially confounded. The percentage of naive T cells measured by flow cytometry correlated strongly with observed TCR beta diversity. Because profiling used bulk unsorted PBMCs, naive and antigen-experienced compartments could not be compared conclusively. As age increased, observed TCR beta diversity per million T cells dropped in a roughly linear way, and a significant reduction was already evident by age roughly 36. Estimates of total diversity from one million sequenced T cells were regarded as lower bounds and underestimates.

The 39 donors, aged about 6 to 95 years, were systemically healthy Caucasian individuals from Russia. Each donor gave 8 to 10 milliliters of peripheral blood, drawn into EDTA-treated Vacutainer tubes. Ficoll-Paque density-gradient centrifugation was used to isolate PBMCs, with at least 6.5 million per sample. Total RNA was extracted from PBMCs with Trizol reagent, with at least 6 micrograms obtained per sample. For every donor, flow cytometry on a PBMC aliquot measured the percentage of naive CD45RAhigh/CD27high T cells. This sequence was found in a young man in good health. The chain is encoded by TRBV6-2 or TRBV6-3 joined to TRBJ2-7; the D region is possibly TRBD1 or TRBD2, each matching across 5 bases. The source material was blood. Here the CDR3 is given as CASLDRGAKGSYEQYF. The nucleotide sequence reads as follows: TGTGCCAGCCTTGACAGAGGGGCTAAGGGTTCCTACGAGCAGTACTTC.